The 22 T cell receptor beta chains reported below all come from one sample, sequenced in a study of T cell repertoires in cytomegalovirus infection. In TCRdb, the reads were re-called with MiXCR into one record per CDR3 protein. The table includes roughly 920,000 distinct CDR3 sequences, more than 25% detected once. For these TCRs, the target antigens are not known. The sample was cultured CD8+ T cells from PBMCs, taken from culture after CMV antigen stimulation. The source of these receptors is a human donor in good health (CMV status not recorded). Some clones in this sample may be carry-over from other donors' samples.

This chain joins TRBV7-9 and TRBJ1-1; D ambiguous. V lost 5 bases, J lost 6 bases, and 10 bases lay in between. The length of the CDR3 is 12 residues. Germline V gene data show CDR1 as SEHNR and CDR2 as FQNEAQ (reference sequence). The CDR3 region has the DNA TGTGCCAGCAGCAAGAGGTACGCTGAAGCTTTCTTT. Translation: CASSKRYAEAFF.

The V gene is TRBV6-8, the J gene TRBJ2-1; D may be TRBD1 or TRBD2 (5 bases each). Germline V gene lookup returns CDR1 MNHGY and CDR2 SAAAGT. V lost 5 bases and J lost 12, with 20 bases in between. The CDR3 length is 14 residues. The CDR3 nucleotides are TGTGCCAGCAGTGCACCGGACTCAGCCCAGGGGCAGTTCTTC. This encodes CASSAPDSAQGQFF.

This clonotype turned up a few times. The chain links TRBV6-2 or TRBV6-3 to TRBJ1-1; D may be TRBD1 (5 bases). CDR3 length: 11 residues. The V gene's germline CDR1 is MNHEY and CDR2 SVGEGT. The V and J ends lost 4 bases and 11 bases respectively, with 11 bases between them. CDR3 in DNA: TGTGCCAGCAGTTCTGGAGACAGTGCTTTCTTT. Its protein product is CASSSGDSAFF.

The V and J genes are TRBV7-6 and TRBJ2-5, with TRBD2 matching over 13 bases. CDR1 and CDR2 (germline): SGHVS, FNYEAQ. This CDR3 is 16 amino acids long. Trimming cost V 4 bases and J 5 bases; bases outside gene matches: 7. CDR3 in amino acids: CASSSWTSGGWETQYF. In DNA, the CDR3 is TGTGCCAGCAGCTCGTGGACTAGCGGGGGTTGGGAGACCCAGTACTTC.

The rearrangement joins TRBV5-1 to TRBJ2-5; D uncertain. CDR1 SGHRS and CDR2 YFSETQ come from the germline V gene. Trimming shortened V by 4 bases and J by 4 bases, and 14 bases separated the two germline ends. The CDR3 runs 14 residues. DNA of the CDR3: TGCGCCAGCAGCAGAACGGGTCCCGTAGAGACCCAGTACTTC. Its protein is CASSRTGPVETQYF.

This clonotype occurred many times. V and J are TRBV7-9 and TRBJ2-3, with D perhaps matching TRBD1 (7 bases). CDR3 size: 16 residues. V lost 5 bases, J lost 3 bases, and 18 bases lay in between. Germline CDR1 reads SEHNR; CDR2 reads FQNEAQ (reference sequence). CDR3 sequence (DNA): TGTGCCAGCAGCCCCCCAGGGGGGCCTAGGACAGATACGCAGTATTTT. Residues: CASSPPGGPRTDTQYF.

The V and J genes are TRBV5-4 and TRBJ2-7; 13 bases fit TRBD2. CDR1 SGHNT and CDR2 YYREEE come from the germline V gene (reference sequence). V lost 0 bases and J lost 5; bases outside the gene matches: 5. CDR3 length: 16 residues. The CDR3 DNA reads TGTGCCAGCAGCTTGGGGGGACTAGCGGGAACCCACGAGCAGTACGTC. It translates to CASSLGGLAGTHEQYV.

A few counts support this clonotype. The V and J genes are TRBV5-5 and TRBJ2-7; D is possibly TRBD1 (5 bases). Germline values: CDR1 SGHKS, CDR2 YYEKEE (reference sequence). The CDR3 is 15 residues long. The V and J ends lost 0 bases and 6 bases respectively, with 16 bases between them. CDR3 protein: CASSLEDMESREQYV. The DNA for the CDR3 is TGTGCCAGCAGCTTGGAGGACATGGAGAGCCGCGAGCAGTACGTC.

The V gene is TRBV7-9, the J gene TRBJ1-5; D is possibly TRBD1 (5 bases). CDR3 length: 15 amino acids. CDR1 and CDR2 from the germline V gene are SEHNR and FQNEAQ (reference sequence). V was clipped by 0 bases and J by 4 bases, with 10 bases between them. CDR3 bases: TGTGCCAGCAGCTTAGCCGGGGCGGTGAATCAGCCCCAGCATTTT. Residues: CASSLAGAVNQPQHF.

The V and J genes are TRBV27 and TRBJ2-1, with 9 bases fitting TRBD1. This CDR3 has 17 amino acids. Germline assignment: CDR1 MNHEY and CDR2 SMNVEV (reference sequence). The junction had 8 bases not matched to a gene; V was cut back by 3 bases and J by 2 bases. CDR3 nucleotides: TGTGCCAGCAGTTTCCCCCCCCGGGACAGGGCCTACAATGAGCAGTTCTTC. This translates into CASSFPPRDRAYNEQFF.

The chain combines TRBV7-9 with TRBJ1-6, with D possibly being TRBD1 (5 bases). CDR3 length: 12 residues. From germline, CDR1 is SEHNR and CDR2 FQNEAQ (reference sequence). V was clipped by 5 bases and J by 10 bases, with 9 bases between them. DNA for the CDR3: TGTGCCAGCAGCCAGGGCCCGTCACCCCTCCACTTT. Its translation is CASSQGPSPLHF.

The rearrangement links TRBV27 to TRBJ1-1, with 7 bases lining up with TRBD1. CDR3 length: 15 residues. V was pared by 1 base and J by 4 bases, with 6 bases of the junction left unmatched. Germline V gene sequence: CDR1 MNHEY, CDR2 SMNVEV (reference sequence). CDR3: CASSLLYRGGTEAFF. The CDR3 nucleotides are TGTGCCAGCAGTTTATTGTACAGGGGTGGCACTGAAGCTTTCTTT.

J is TRBJ2-1 and V is TRBV27; TRBD1 aligns across 9 bases. The germline V gene encodes CDR1 MNHEY and CDR2 SMNVEV (reference sequence). This CDR3 has 16 amino acids. Unmatched junction bases numbered 8, after V lost 4 bases and J lost 4 bases. The CDR3 coding sequence is TGTGCCAGCAGTTCGGAGGACAGGGGCTTATACAATGAGCAGTTCTTC. Translation gives CASSSEDRGLYNEQFF.

This chain joins TRBV19 and TRBJ1-5; D unresolved. The CDR3 contains 16 residues. Germline CDR1 LNHDA, CDR2 SQIVND (reference sequence). V was trimmed by 7 bases and J by 2 bases, leaving 18 bases between them. Written as DNA, the CDR3 is TGTGCCAGTATTGGAGAACACAACGACGGCAATCAGCCCCAGCATTTT. This gives the protein CASIGEHNDGNQPQHF. Variable domain in full (rest from reference TRBV19 and TRBJ1-5): DGGITQSPKYLFRKEGQNVTLSCEQNLNHDAMYWYRQDPGQGLRLIYYSQIVNDFQKGDIAEGYSVSREKKESFPLTVTSAQKNPTAFYLCASIGEHNDGNQPQHFGDGTRLSIL.

The chain combines TRBV27 with TRBJ2-1; the D is unclear. This CDR3 is built from 13 residues. Trimming left V 6 bases short and J 7 bases short, with 13 bases between. The germline gives CDR1 MNHEY, CDR2 SMNVEV (reference sequence). The CDR3 spells CASSFWARNEQFF. CDR3 in DNA: TGTGCCAGCAGCTTTTGGGCCAGGAATGAGCAGTTCTTC.

The V and J genes are TRBV19 and TRBJ2-1; 10 bases agree with TRBD1. Germline CDR1 reads LNHDA; CDR2 reads SQIVND (reference sequence). CDR3 size: 16 residues. Trimming at V came to 6 bases and at J to 5 bases, leaving 10 bases not matched to a gene. CDR3 protein: CASSQAGTGANNEQFF. CDR3 nucleotide sequence: TGTGCCAGTAGCCAAGCCGGGACAGGGGCAAACAATGAGCAGTTCTTC. Full variable domain (outside the CDR3, taken from reference TRBV19 and TRBJ2-1): DGGITQSPKYLFRKEGQNVTLSCEQNLNHDAMYWYRQDPGQGLRLIYYSQIVNDFQKGDIAEGYSVSREKKESFPLTVTSAQKNPTAFYLCASSQAGTGANNEQFFGPGTRLTVL.

This clonotype was observed a few times. DNA for the CDR3: TGTGCCAGCAGCCAAGGACAGGAAACCTACGAGCAGTACTTC. Protein: CASSQGQETYEQYF. The chain carries TRBV2 and TRBJ2-7, with 7 positions matching TRBD1. CDR3 length: 14 residues. Germline V lookup: CDR1 SNHLY, CDR2 FYNNEI. V dropped 6 bases and J dropped 2; count of bases not matched to a gene: 7.

This clonotype was observed a few times. The chain has TRBV29-1 and TRBJ2-3, with D perhaps matching TRBD1 or TRBD2 (5 bases each). Germline CDR1 SQVTM, CDR2 ANQGSEA. The V end was cut by 1 base, the J end by 1 base, with 15 bases between. The CDR3 is made up of 16 amino acids. CDR3 DNA: TGCAGCGTTGAAGGGGGGTCAGGACAACGCACAGATACGCAGTATTTT. Its translation: CSVEGGSGQRTDTQYF.

This rearrangement joins TRBV19 to TRBJ1-1; D gene ambiguous. The CDR3 sequence is 14 residues long. Trimming pared 5 bases from V and 1 base from J, leaving 11 bases between. Per germline, CDR1 LNHDA and CDR2 SQIVND (reference sequence). The CDR3 sequence: CASSLTLGNTEAFF. The CDR3 coding sequence is TGTGCCAGTAGTCTAACCCTTGGGAACACTGAAGCTTTCTTT. Supplemented by reference TRBV19 and TRBJ1-1, the full variable domain reads DGGITQSPKYLFRKEGQNVTLSCEQNLNHDAMYWYRQDPGQGLRLIYYSQIVNDFQKGDIAEGYSVSREKKESFPLTVTSAQKNPTAFYLCASSLTLGNTEAFFGQGTRLTVV.

This clonotype was counted ten times or more. V is TRBV12-3 or TRBV12-4 and J is TRBJ2-3; no definite D call. V was clipped by 5 bases and J by 6 bases, with 18 bases between them. The CDR3 has 15 residues. The CDR3 DNA sequence: TGTGCCAGCAGTCCCCCCACCCAACCAGTGGATACGCAGTATTTT. It specifies CASSPPTQPVDTQYF.

The gene calls are TRBV24-1 and TRBJ1-2, with 12 bases identical to TRBD1. The germline gives CDR1 KGHDR, CDR2 SFDVKD. This CDR3 is 15 amino acids long. Trimming cost V 4 bases and J 6 bases; bases outside gene matches: 5. The CDR3 spells CATSDLGQGADGYTF. Here the CDR3 DNA reads TGTGCCACCAGTGACTTGGGACAGGGGGCGGATGGCTACACCTTC.

This clonotype occurred many times. This chain uses TRBV7-2 with TRBJ2-1; TRBD2 aligns across 10 bases. This CDR3 is 16 amino acids long. The germline CDR1 and CDR2 sequences are SGHTA and FQGNSA. V was pared by 2 bases and J by 7 bases, with 8 bases of the junction left unmatched. The CDR3 DNA follows: TGTGCCAGCAGCTTACAAGCGGGGGGGCGAGGGAATGAGCAGTTCTTC. It specifies CASSLQAGGRGNEQFF.